The 10 T cell receptor beta chains listed next were all sequenced from one sample in a study of cytomegalovirus exposure and HLA in healthy donors. A multiplex PCR was run with 60 Vbeta primers and 13 Jbeta primers. Repertoires were generated with immunoSEQ multiplex PCR, while TCRdb's copy carries only in-frame clones and drops some. Of 50,000 to 70,000 clones listed, 77% are singletons. Sample: PBMCs. These receptor sequences come from a female donor in good health and CMV-seronegative.

This clone was counted between two and nine times. The chain couples TRBV18 to TRBJ2-2; 7 positions match TRBD1. V gave up 6 bases and J gave up 0 bases; unmatched junction bases: 4. CDR1 is KGHSH, CDR2 LQKENI, per germline. This CDR3 spans 15 amino acids. The CDR3 coding sequence is TGTGCCAGCTCCCCCGGGACAGCGAACACCGGGGAGCTGTTTTTT. Residues: CASSPGTANTGELFF.

The count of this clone is one. The J gene is TRBJ1-1, the V gene TRBV28; 9 positions agree with TRBD1. Trimming took 8 bases from V and 5 from J; bases not matched to a gene: 6. This CDR3 is 13 amino acids long. The V gene's germline CDR1 is MDHEN and CDR2 SYDVKM. CDR3 in DNA: TGTGCCAGCCTTGGGACAGGGTTTACTGAAGCTTTCTTT. It encodes CASLGTGFTEAFF.

The rearrangement links TRBV28 to TRBJ1-6; TRBD1 might be the D (6 bases). The CDR3 has 14 amino acids. V lost 3 bases and J lost 9, with 12 bases in between. Germline loops: CDR1 MDHEN, CDR2 SYDVKM. CDR3 nucleotides: TGTGCCAGCAGTTTTTATGGGGGCCGTTCACCCCTCCACTTT. It yields the protein CASSFYGGRSPLHF.

The chain carries TRBV7-3 and TRBJ1-1; D might be TRBD1 (5 bases). This CDR3 region has 14 residues. The V end was cut by 0 bases, the J end by 1 base, with 6 bases between. Looked up from germline, CDR1 is SGHTA and CDR2 is FQGTGA. The CDR3 region has the DNA TGTGCCAGCAGCTTAACAGACAGGAACACTGAAGCTTTCTTT. Protein: CASSLTDRNTEAFF.

This chain joins TRBV5-1 and TRBJ1-2; TRBD1 agrees at 9 bases. Germline CDR1 reads SGHRS; CDR2 reads YFSETQ. The V segment lost 4 bases and the J segment 7 bases; nucleotides outside the gene matches: 11. There are 15 residues in the CDR3. The CDR3 here is CASSTRQGDPFGYTF. The DNA of the CDR3 is TGCGCCAGCAGCACGAGACAGGGGGACCCCTTTGGCTACACCTTC.

This clone was counted between two and nine times. The chain joins TRBV5-1 to TRBJ2-4; D is possibly TRBD1 (7 bases). Trimming stripped 2 bases from V and 7 bases from J, with 16 bases between. There are 15 residues in the CDR3. In germline, CDR1 is SGHRS, CDR2 YFSETQ. Here the CDR3 DNA reads TGCGCCAGCAGCTTAGAGCCAGGGGGGCTTAACATTCAGTACTTC. Encoded protein: CASSLEPGGLNIQYF.

CDR3 protein: CASSLGVENEKLFF. The DNA for the CDR3 is TGTGCCAGCAGCTTAGGAGTCGAAAATGAAAAACTGTTTTTT. This sequence joins TRBV7-6 and TRBJ1-4; D gene ambiguous. V gave up 1 base and J gave up 5 bases, with 8 bases separating them. Germline values: CDR1 SGHVS, CDR2 FNYEAQ. The CDR3 covers 14 residues.

This chain uses TRBV29-1 with TRBJ1-1; no clear D. The CDR3 sequence is 11 residues long. CDR1 is SQVTM and CDR2 is ANQGSEA in the germline V gene. V was cut by 4 bases and J by 3 bases, with 6 bases left in between. The CDR3 DNA follows: TGCAGCGTTGTGCGGGACACTGAAGCTTTCTTT. Translated: CSVVRDTEAFF.

This clone was detected a few times. The chain is built from TRBV14 and TRBJ2-1; 8 bases line up with TRBD2. Germline CDR1 reads SGHDN; CDR2 reads FVKESK. Unmatched junction bases numbered 5, after V lost 6 bases and J lost 7 bases. CDR3 length equals 13 residues. CDR3 nucleotides: TGTGCCAGCAGTCGGACTAGCTCGAATGAGCAGTTCTTC. This sequence encodes CASSRTSSNEQFF.

This clone was counted only a few times. The CDR3 loop is CASSPGTGKNSPLHF. Written as DNA, the CDR3 is TGTGCCAGTAGCCCAGGGACAGGAAAAAATTCACCCCTCCACTTT. The chain is built from TRBV19 and TRBJ1-6; TRBD1 agrees at 8 bases. There are 15 residues in the CDR3. Germline loops: CDR1 LNHDA, CDR2 SQIVND (reference sequence). After removal of 6 bases from V and 7 bases from J, the junction contained 8 bases not matched to a gene.